These T cell receptor beta chains were read from a single sample in a study of blood T cell repertoires in COVID-19. Clones were read by immunoSEQ multiplex PCR, and TCRdb kept only the in-frame ones, dropping some. The sample includes about 140,000 clones, over 60% of them seen just once. Input material: peripheral blood. Receptors originate from a man at least 80 years old with acute or convalescent COVID-19. Both conserved end residues are trimmed from each CDR3. Each record gives: J gene, V gene, CDR3 protein.

>TRBJ1-6|TRBV11-1
ASSRNGQGNSPLH
>TRBJ2-2|TRBV10-3
AISRATGQAGELF
>TRBJ2-1|TRBV20-1
SARSGGGYL
>TRBJ2-1|TRBV18
ASSPREAENGAQF
>TRBJ2-4|TRBV18
ASSPTGVAKNIQY
>TRBJ2-1|TRBV6-5
ASRPGQYNEQF
>TRBJ1-3|TRBV28
ASSLPGAKNTIY
>TRBJ2-2|TRBV28
ASSFQGDTGELF
>TRBJ2-3|TRBV3-1/TRBV3-2
ASSHGIQGLRGIADTQY
>TRBJ1-1|TRBV5-1
ASSLAPTFNTEAF
>TRBJ1-2|TRBV10-3
AISGTGQAQIEGYT
>TRBJ2-5|TRBV11-2
ASSATTSGGAYETQY
>TRBJ2-7|TRBV5-1
ASSSPTGNLDEQY
>TRBJ2-5|TRBV6-5
ASTGAGGIQETQY
>TRBJ1-4|TRBV29-1
SVGQGGNEKLF
>TRBJ1-2|TRBV5-1
ASSLADRGIGYGYT
>TRBJ2-1|TRBV7-7
ASSSGTGGWNEQF
>TRBJ1-2|TRBV2
ASSESEVINRGYT
>TRBJ2-6|TRBV10-3
AISPTGGGLSGANVLT
>TRBJ2-3|TRBV18
ASHNADTQY
>TRBJ1-1|TRBV3-1/TRBV3-2
ASSPGGGVSDF
>TRBJ2-7|TRBV18
ASSPAGLSEGEQY
>TRBJ1-2|TRBV28
ASGKQGAYGYT
>TRBJ1-6|TRBV6-6
ASSYATGAYSPLH
>TRBJ1-5|TRBV7-2
ASSLDGGGQPQH
>TRBJ1-5|TRBV2
ASSQFIRGDQPQH
>TRBJ1-2|TRBV6-1
ASSEPRQGSYGYT
>TRBJ1-4|TRBV19
ASSPLGGAEKLF
>TRBJ1-2|TRBV2
ASRTGVDGYT
>TRBJ2-3|TRBV20-1
SGGTDTQY
>TRBJ2-3|TRBV28
ASSLLEGGPSDTQY
>TRBJ2-4|TRBV7-6
ASSLGPLVKAKNIQY
>TRBJ2-5|TRBV14
ASKSQGETQY
>TRBJ1-4|TRBV28
ASSLFRDSNEKLF
>TRBJ1-3|TRBV5-1
ASSLGQLSGNTIY
>TRBJ1-1|TRBV7-9
ASSLGRQGGTEAF
>TRBJ1-5|TRBV2
ASKQGTGDQPQH
>TRBJ1-1|TRBV6-4
ASSDSRGGYTEAF
>TRBJ2-6|TRBV5-4
ASSPRTVSGANVLT
>TRBJ2-3|TRBV7-3
ASSLDRADTQY
>TRBJ2-7|TRBV7-2
ASSFRTATYEQY
>TRBJ2-1|TRBV5-4
ASSRGPVLGNEQF
>TRBJ2-2|TRBV30
AWTAGGTGELF
>TRBJ1-5|TRBV3-1/TRBV3-2
ASSPSGGREDQPQH
>TRBJ2-5|TRBV9
ASSVSGDGEETQY
>TRBJ2-3|TRBV6-4
ASSEGTGSTDTQY
>TRBJ1-5|TRBV27
ASSPLQGRNQPQH
>TRBJ1-4|TRBV25-1
ASSDPRQVNEKLF
>TRBJ2-3|TRBV7-3
ASSFGTSGSTDTQY
>TRBJ1-6|TRBV18
ASSPGQGSPLH
>TRBJ2-1|TRBV6-6
ASCVAGHNEQF
>TRBJ2-1|TRBV19
ASNEGAWSYNEQF
>TRBJ2-5|TRBV19
ASSRGLTYQETQY
>TRBJ1-5|TRBV20-1
SASWGYSNQPQH
>TRBJ2-7|TRBV6-6
ASSSQGQGGLEQY